The next 3 T cell receptor beta chains were all read from a single sample in a study of PD-1 blockade in mismatch repair-deficient tumors. This table comes from immunoSEQ multiplex PCR, and its TCRdb copy is limited to in-frame clones, with some not included. The sample yields 45,000 to 60,000 clones, around 82% seen once. The sequencing used peripheral blood, collected 4 weeks after starting pembrolizumab. These receptors were obtained from an adult with mismatch repair-deficient cancer.

The genes are TRBV4-1 and TRBJ2-7; perhaps TRBD1 as D (6 bases). V dropped 2 bases and J dropped 7 bases, with 15 bases sitting between them. Germline CDR1 and CDR2: MGHRA and YSYEKL. The length of the CDR3 is 14 residues. CDR3 amino acids: CASSQPGTPGEQYF. The CDR3 bases are TGCGCCAGCAGCCAACCCGGGACACCGGGGGAGCAGTACTTC.

This clone was found once. The chain links TRBV5-5 to TRBJ2-2, with D possibly being TRBD2 (5 bases). The CDR3 consists of 15 residues. V was pared by 4 bases and J by 3 bases, with 13 bases between. Germline V CDR1 and CDR2: SGHKS, YYEKEE (reference sequence). Written as DNA, the CDR3 is TGTGCCAGCAGCCGAGGTTTCGGGGACACCGGGGAGCTGTTTTTT. Its protein is CASSRGFGDTGELFF.

The table lists this clone with a few counts. This rearrangement joins TRBV2 to TRBJ2-2; the D gene is possibly TRBD2 (6 bases). The germline V gene has CDR1 SNHLY and CDR2 FYNNEI. With 3 bases removed from V and 3 bases from J, the gap between germline ends came to 14 bases. The CDR3 extends over 16 amino acids. The CDR3 DNA reads as TGTGCCAGCAGTGACACCGTGGCGGGGTACACCGGGGAGCTGTTTTTT. Protein product: CASSDTVAGYTGELFF. The full variable domain, its missing parts supplied by reference TRBV2 and TRBJ2-2, is EPEVTQTPSHQVTQMGQEVILRCVPISNHLYFYWYRQILGQKVEFLVSFYNNEISEKSEIFDDQFSVERPDGSNFTLKIRSTKLEDSAMYFCASSDTVAGYTGELFFGEGSRLTVL.